The present T cell receptor (beta chain) was sequenced within a study of T cells expressing NK-cell markers. No DNA is given; TCRdb re-called the 5' RACE reads and lists each CDR3 protein once. The sample data list about 540,000 distinct CDR3 sequences. The CDR3 contains 16 residues. The germline V gene encodes CDR1 SGHTA and CDR2 FQGNSA. This rearrangement joins TRBV7-2 to TRBJ2-7; the D call of TRBD2 rests on TCRdb alone, since no DNA is present to check it. This TCR was sampled from a man between 18 and 29 years old in good health. Material: blood T cells: a sorted CD56 or NKG2C T cell subset, CD4+ or CD8+ T cells, or bulk PBMC T cells (not recorded which). CDR3 amino acids: CASSSPWTGGVYEQYF. The full variable domain, rest sourced from reference TRBV7-2 and TRBJ2-7, is GAGVSQSPSNKVTEKGKDVELRCDPISGHTALYWYRQSLGQGLEFLIYFQGNSAPDKSGLPSDRFSAERTGGSVSTLTIQRTQQEDSAVYLCASSSPWTGGVYEQYFGPGTRLTVT.